There are a few counts of the clone carrying this T cell receptor (beta chain). The CDR3 regions of TCR beta were amplified from RNA transcripts. First-round RT-PCR targeting the TCR CDR3 was performed with the HTBI primer set. TCRdb re-derived calls from the multiplex PCR reads in MiXCR, one entry per CDR3 protein. The sample includes over 250,000 distinct CDR3 sequences, about 20% of them seen just once. V was clipped by 5 bases and J by 8 bases; unmatched bases: 16. This CDR3 has 16 amino acids. Germline V lookup: CDR1 SEHNR, CDR2 FQNEAQ (reference sequence). The entry originates in a study of T cells in Graves' hyperthyroidism and ophthalmopathy.

The source of this sequence is a man aged 30-40 years with Graves' ophthalmopathy. What was sequenced was blood. The rearrangement uses TRBV7-9 and TRBJ1-2; 8 nucleotides line up with TRBD1. The CDR3 DNA is TGTGCCAGCAGCCTGGCCGGACAGGGTCCACGCCTCGGCTACACCTTC. Amino acids: CASSLAGQGPRLGYTF. Looking up the rest from reference TRBV7-9 and TRBJ1-2 gives the full variable domain: DTGVSQNPRHKITKRGQNVTFRCDPISEHNRLYWYRQTLGQGPEFLTYFQNEAQLEKSRLLSDRFSAERPKGSFSTLEIQRTEQGDSAMYLCASSLAGQGPRLGYTFGSGTRLTVV.